The following is a T cell receptor beta chain sequence with its context. The CDR3 contains 13 residues. The V and J ends lost 8 bases and 10 bases respectively, with 19 bases between them. Germline lookup yields CDR1 MDHEN and CDR2 SYDVKM. The entry originates in a study of shared clonotypes between healthy human individuals. Data came from immunoSEQ multiplex PCR; TCRdb stores just in-frame clones and leaves some out. Of around 750,000 clones in the sample, about 74% were seen once. Sequencing used memory CD4+ T cells sorted from blood. Subset reported: CD45RA-negative fraction. The sequence derives from a woman in her 30s in good health. The chain couples TRBV28 to TRBJ2-3; D is ambiguous. CDR3 coding DNA: TGTGCCAGCCGTGGGGATCTGCGGAGCTCGCAGTATTTT. This codes for CASRGDLRSSQYF.